One sample yielded the 7 T cell receptor beta chains listed below, sequenced in a study of T cell responses to AZD1222 COVID-19 vaccine. Using immunoSEQ multiplex PCR, the repertoire was profiled, and TCRdb retains in-frame clones only, with some absent. Found here are 150,000 or so clones; the top ten clones hold about 2.2%. The source material was peripheral blood. Receptors originate from an adult in good health.

The rearrangement joins TRBV28 to TRBJ1-6; no firm D call. This CDR3 has 14 residues. From germline, CDR1 is MDHEN and CDR2 SYDVKM. Trimming stripped 5 bases from V and 9 bases from J, with 14 bases between. CDR3 nucleotide sequence: TGTGCCAGCAGTCGAGGACTTGCGGTTTCACCCCTCCACTTT. Translation gives CASSRGLAVSPLHF.

The chain combines TRBV6-6 with TRBJ1-5, with 9 bases that match TRBD1. This CDR3 is built from 13 residues. Trimming removed 9 bases from V and 6 bases from J; junction bases left unmatched: 6. CDR1 and CDR2 (germline): MNHNY, SVGAGI (reference sequence). CDR3 in DNA: TGTGCCAGTACCGGACAGGGGAGTCAGCCCCAGCATTTT. It codes for CASTGQGSQPQHF.

The chain uses TRBV19 and TRBJ1-3; TRBD1 aligns across 7 bases. Per the germline V gene, CDR1 is LNHDA and CDR2 is SQIVND (reference sequence). After removal of 4 bases from V and 4 bases from J, the junction contained 4 bases not matched to a gene. CDR3 length: 14 residues. The CDR3 DNA reads TGTGCCAGTAGTACCGGGACAGAAGGAAACACCATATATTTT. The encoded protein is CASSTGTEGNTIYF.

The V call is TRBV5-1, the J call TRBJ1-2; 7 nucleotides match TRBD1. The CDR3 sequence is 17 residues long. The ends lost 7 bases at V and 8 bases at J; junction bases unmatched: 23. Germline V gene sequence: CDR1 SGHRS, CDR2 YFSETQ. CDR3 in amino acids: CASDPPWDSSNHWGYTF. DNA of the CDR3: TGCGCCAGCGATCCTCCCTGGGACAGTTCTAATCATTGGGGCTACACCTTC. The full variable domain, with the rest looked up from reference TRBV5-1 and TRBJ1-2, is KAGVTQTPRYLIKTRGQQVTLSCSPISGHRSVSWYQQTPGQGLQFLFEYFSETQRNKGNFPGRFSGRQFSNSRSEMNVSTLELGDSALYLCASDPPWDSSNHWGYTFGSGTRLTVV.

The V and J genes are TRBV6-5 and TRBJ1-3; the D is unclear. V lost 0 bases, J lost 3 bases, and 6 bases lay in between. CDR3 length equals 14 residues. Germline assignment: CDR1 MNHEY and CDR2 SVGAGI. The CDR3 is CASSYSTGGNTIYF. CDR3 DNA sequence: TGTGCCAGCAGTTACTCGACCGGTGGAAACACCATATATTTT.

This chain connects TRBV28 to TRBJ1-3; D is ambiguous. This CDR3 has 14 amino acids. Per germline, CDR1 MDHEN and CDR2 SYDVKM. V lost 4 bases and J 1 base, leaving 8 bases between the germline ends. CDR3 residues: CASSSQFSGNTIYF. The CDR3 coding sequence is TGTGCCAGCAGTTCACAGTTTTCTGGAAACACCATATATTTT.

The rearrangement uses TRBV30 and TRBJ1-1, with no clear D. The CDR3 runs to 12 residues. The germline V gene encodes CDR1 GTSNPN and CDR2 SVGIG (reference sequence). The V end was cut by 3 bases, the J end by 11 bases, with 16 bases between. The CDR3 nucleotides read TGTGCCTGGAGCCTTACGCTCGAAGGGGCTTTCTTT. This sequence encodes CAWSLTLEGAFF.